A selection of T cell receptor beta chains follows, all from one sample in a study of CD8 T cells in ankylosing spondylitis. One entry per CDR3 protein results from TCRdb running MiXCR on the 5' RACE reads. Among tens of thousands of distinct CDR3 sequences, over 6.5% were seen once, and the ten largest hold under 35%. Input material: blood. The receptors shown here come from a male donor with ankylosing spondylitis or in good health (not recorded which). Each CDR3 is given with its conserved first and last residue. A D gene is named only where the DNA matches it firmly. Only part of the rows carry a size: once, few, many, or a class if the clone is expanded.

j_gene: TRBJ2-7; d_gene: -; abundance: many; v_gene: TRBV12-3/TRBV12-4; CDR3aa: CASSSRVLAGEQYF; CDR3nt: TGTGCCAGCAGTTCCCGGGTCCTAGCTGGCGAGCAGTACTTC
j_gene: TRBJ2-6; d_gene: -; abundance: many; v_gene: TRBV20-1; CDR3aa: CSARIGSGANVLTF; CDR3nt: TGCAGTGCTAGGATCGGATCTGGGGCCAACGTCCTGACTTTC
j_gene: TRBJ1-1; d_gene: -; abundance: few; v_gene: TRBV7-9; CDR3aa: CASRILGTEAFF; CDR3nt: TGTGCCAGCAGAATATTGGGCACTGAAGCTTTCTTT
j_gene: TRBJ2-4; d_gene: -; abundance: many; v_gene: TRBV7-9; CDR3aa: CASSFPGNKNIQYF; CDR3nt: TGTGCCAGCAGCTTTCCGGGGAACAAAAACATTCAGTACTTC
j_gene: TRBJ2-2; d_gene: TRBD1; abundance: few; v_gene: TRBV5-1; CDR3aa: CASSWTGGEAGELFF; CDR3nt: TGCGCCAGCAGCTGGACAGGGGGCGAGGCCGGGGAGCTGTTTTTT
j_gene: TRBJ2-6; d_gene: TRBD1; abundance: -; v_gene: TRBV2; CDR3aa: CASSEGGGTGEFF; CDR3nt: TGTGCCAGCAGTGAAGGAGGCGGGACAGGGGAATTTTTC
j_gene: TRBJ2-1; d_gene: -; abundance: -; v_gene: TRBV3-1; CDR3aa: CASSQVASSGEQFF; CDR3nt: TGTGCCAGCAGCCAAGTTGCTAGCTCAGGTGAGCAGTTCTTC
j_gene: TRBJ2-3; d_gene: -; abundance: few; v_gene: TRBV4-3; CDR3aa: CASSLRASAGLTDTQYF; CDR3nt: TGCGCCAGCAGCCTCAGGGCTTCGGCAGGGCTCACAGATACGCAGTATTTT
j_gene: TRBJ1-6; d_gene: TRBD1; abundance: few; v_gene: TRBV12-3/TRBV12-4; CDR3aa: CASSFGGQQSRALHF; CDR3nt: TGTGCCAGCAGTTTTGGGGGACAGCAGTCACGGGCCCTCCACTTT
j_gene: TRBJ2-3; d_gene: TRBD2; abundance: few; v_gene: TRBV7-9; CDR3aa: CASSLGSGGTTDTQYF; CDR3nt: TGTGCCAGCAGCTTAGGAAGCGGGGGGACCACAGATACGCAGTATTTT
j_gene: TRBJ2-2; d_gene: -; abundance: many; v_gene: TRBV5-1; CDR3aa: CASSLEGTGELFF; CDR3nt: TGCGCCAGCAGCTTAGAAGGCACCGGGGAGCTGTTTTTT
j_gene: TRBJ1-1; d_gene: TRBD1; abundance: -; v_gene: TRBV7-3; CDR3aa: CASSSQGADEAFF; CDR3nt: TGTGCCAGCAGTTCTCAGGGGGCAGATGAAGCTTTCTTT
j_gene: TRBJ2-3; d_gene: TRBD2; abundance: many; v_gene: TRBV6-2/TRBV6-3; CDR3aa: CATKEAGLDTQYF; CDR3nt: TGTGCCACCAAGGAAGCGGGGTTAGATACGCAGTATTTT
j_gene: TRBJ2-1; d_gene: TRBD2; abundance: many; v_gene: TRBV20-1; CDR3aa: CSAPPAGGYNEQFF; CDR3nt: TGCAGTGCTCCCCCAGCGGGAGGCTACAATGAGCAGTTCTTC
j_gene: TRBJ2-3; d_gene: TRBD1; abundance: -; v_gene: TRBV7-2; CDR3aa: CASSRKGRGPDTQYF; CDR3nt: TGTGCCAGCAGCCGTAAGGGCAGGGGGCCAGATACGCAGTATTTT
j_gene: TRBJ1-4; d_gene: TRBD1; abundance: many; v_gene: TRBV5-5; CDR3aa: CASSWTGSNEKLFF; CDR3nt: TGTGCCAGCAGCTGGACAGGGTCTAATGAAAAACTGTTTTTT
j_gene: TRBJ1-2; d_gene: -; abundance: -; v_gene: TRBV12-5; CDR3aa: CASGSPTDLYGYTF; CDR3nt: TGTGCTAGTGGTTCGCCAACCGACCTCTATGGCTACACCTTC
j_gene: TRBJ2-1; d_gene: -; abundance: -; v_gene: TRBV7-9; CDR3aa: CASSPQGMEQFF; CDR3nt: TGTGCCAGCAGCCCTCAGGGAATGGAACAGTTCTTC
j_gene: TRBJ2-5; d_gene: -; abundance: medium-sized; v_gene: TRBV20-1; CDR3aa: CSAKLVQETQYF; CDR3nt: TGCAGTGCTAAACTAGTACAAGAGACCCAGTACTTC
j_gene: TRBJ2-1; d_gene: -; abundance: -; v_gene: TRBV14; CDR3aa: CASSQSYEQFF; CDR3nt: TGTGCCAGCAGCCAAAGCTATGAGCAGTTCTTC
j_gene: TRBJ2-6; d_gene: -; abundance: few; v_gene: TRBV7-2; CDR3aa: CASSLAQAGANVLTF; CDR3nt: TGTGCCAGCAGCTTAGCGCAAGCTGGGGCCAACGTCCTGACTTTC
j_gene: TRBJ2-2; d_gene: -; abundance: few; v_gene: TRBV12-5; CDR3aa: CASGTGPVTTGELFF; CDR3nt: TGTGCTAGTGGCACCGGTCCGGTTACAACCGGGGAGCTGTTTTTT
j_gene: TRBJ2-5; d_gene: -; abundance: -; v_gene: TRBV5-1; CDR3aa: CASSLIPSQETQYF; CDR3nt: TGCGCCAGCAGCTTAATTCCCAGTCAAGAGACCCAGTACTTC
j_gene: TRBJ2-3; d_gene: -; abundance: -; v_gene: TRBV7-2; CDR3aa: CASSRLDFGDTQYF; CDR3nt: TGTGCCAGCAGCCGACTGGACTTTGGGGATACGCAGTATTTT
j_gene: TRBJ1-1; d_gene: -; abundance: many; v_gene: TRBV7-2; CDR3aa: CASSPTLGANTEAFF; CDR3nt: TGTGCCAGCAGCCCAACCTTAGGCGCGAACACTGAAGCTTTCTTT
j_gene: TRBJ1-1; d_gene: -; abundance: few; v_gene: TRBV7-3; CDR3aa: CASSLLRVMNTEAFF; CDR3nt: TGTGCCAGCAGCTTACTCAGGGTGATGAACACTGAAGCTTTCTTT
j_gene: TRBJ1-2; d_gene: -; abundance: many; v_gene: TRBV28; CDR3aa: CASSFEGRAYGYTF; CDR3nt: TGTGCCAGCAGTTTCGAGGGAAGGGCCTATGGCTACACCTTC
j_gene: TRBJ2-1; d_gene: -; abundance: many; v_gene: TRBV10-3; CDR3aa: CAIRDSLAYNEQFF; CDR3nt: TGTGCCATCAGGGACAGTTTAGCCTACAATGAGCAGTTCTTC
j_gene: TRBJ1-5; d_gene: -; abundance: -; v_gene: TRBV2; CDR3aa: CASMGHFSNQPQHF; CDR3nt: TGTGCCAGTATGGGACACTTTAGCAATCAGCCCCAGCATTTT
j_gene: TRBJ2-1; d_gene: TRBD2; abundance: many; v_gene: TRBV12-3/TRBV12-4; CDR3aa: CASSPAGGPYNEQFF; CDR3nt: TGTGCCAGCAGTCCAGCGGGGGGGCCCTACAATGAGCAGTTCTTC
j_gene: TRBJ2-2; d_gene: -; abundance: few; v_gene: TRBV7-6; CDR3aa: CASSLAPAGVTGELFF; CDR3nt: TGTGCCAGCAGCTTAGCGCCAGCGGGTGTCACCGGGGAGCTGTTTTTT
j_gene: TRBJ1-1; d_gene: -; abundance: many; v_gene: TRBV20-1; CDR3aa: CSARVRYTEAFF; CDR3nt: TGCAGTGCTAGAGTAAGGTACACTGAAGCTTTCTTT
j_gene: TRBJ2-2; d_gene: -; abundance: -; v_gene: TRBV12-3/TRBV12-4; CDR3aa: CASSFRVGTGELFF; CDR3nt: TGTGCCAGCAGTTTTCGGGTCGGCACCGGGGAGCTGTTTTTT
j_gene: TRBJ2-1; d_gene: TRBD2; abundance: few; v_gene: TRBV15; CDR3aa: CATSRGLASDEQFF; CDR3nt: TGTGCCACCAGCAGAGGACTAGCAAGTGATGAGCAGTTCTTC
j_gene: TRBJ2-1; d_gene: TRBD2; abundance: many; v_gene: TRBV20-1; CDR3aa: CSAAGTSGSNEQFF; CDR3nt: TGCAGTGCTGCAGGGACTAGCGGGTCCAATGAGCAGTTCTTC
j_gene: TRBJ2-2; d_gene: TRBD2; abundance: many; v_gene: TRBV20-1; CDR3aa: CSALAGANTGELFF; CDR3nt: TGCAGTGCTTTAGCGGGGGCGAACACCGGGGAGCTGTTTTTT
j_gene: TRBJ2-5; d_gene: TRBD1; abundance: many; v_gene: TRBV5-1; CDR3aa: CASSLGLFPGQKETQYF; CDR3nt: TGCGCCAGCAGCTTGGGTCTTTTCCCGGGACAGAAAGAGACCCAGTACTTC
j_gene: TRBJ2-5; d_gene: -; abundance: few; v_gene: TRBV2; CDR3aa: CASKYQETQYF; CDR3nt: TGTGCCAGCAAGTACCAAGAGACCCAGTACTTC
j_gene: TRBJ2-3; d_gene: TRBD1; abundance: few; v_gene: TRBV7-2; CDR3aa: CASSARGTGGTYSTDTQYF; CDR3nt: TGTGCCAGCAGCGCTCGGGGGACAGGGGGTACATATAGCACAGATACGCAGTATTTT
j_gene: TRBJ2-5; d_gene: -; abundance: -; v_gene: TRBV20-1; CDR3aa: CSARISVETQYF; CDR3nt: TGCAGTGCTAGAATATCTGTAGAGACCCAGTACTTC
j_gene: TRBJ2-7; d_gene: -; abundance: few; v_gene: TRBV29-1; CDR3aa: CSAATGNREQYF; CDR3nt: TGCAGCGCGGCTACAGGGAATCGGGAGCAGTACTTC
j_gene: TRBJ1-3; d_gene: -; abundance: -; v_gene: TRBV7-2; CDR3aa: CASSLSRVGNTIYF; CDR3nt: TGTGCCAGCAGCCTCAGCCGTGTTGGAAACACCATATATTTT
j_gene: TRBJ2-2; d_gene: -; abundance: -; v_gene: TRBV2; CDR3aa: CASSYFRDTGELFF; CDR3nt: TGTGCCAGCAGCTATTTCAGGGACACCGGGGAGCTGTTTTTT
j_gene: TRBJ2-7; d_gene: TRBD2; abundance: many; v_gene: TRBV29-1; CDR3aa: CSVTLPTSPSREQYF; CDR3nt: TGCAGCGTGACGCTACCGACTAGCCCGAGTCGGGAGCAGTACTTC
j_gene: TRBJ2-2; d_gene: -; abundance: -; v_gene: TRBV5-1; CDR3aa: CASSRTQQGIGELFF; CDR3nt: TGCGCCAGCAGCCGTACCCAGCAGGGAATCGGGGAGCTGTTTTTT
j_gene: TRBJ1-2; d_gene: -; abundance: -; v_gene: TRBV27; CDR3aa: CASSPNPQGAYGYTF; CDR3nt: TGTGCCAGCAGTCCCAACCCTCAGGGAGCCTATGGCTACACCTTC
j_gene: TRBJ2-7; d_gene: -; abundance: many; v_gene: TRBV6-5; CDR3aa: CASSRQAYSYEQYF; CDR3nt: TGTGCCAGCAGTCGACAGGCCTACTCCTACGAGCAGTACTTC
j_gene: TRBJ1-1; d_gene: TRBD1; abundance: few; v_gene: TRBV5-1; CDR3aa: CASSVTGGRMNTEAFF; CDR3nt: TGCGCCAGCAGCGTGACAGGGGGTAGAATGAACACTGAAGCTTTCTTT
j_gene: TRBJ2-5; d_gene: TRBD2; abundance: -; v_gene: TRBV7-2; CDR3aa: CASSSLAGRETQYF; CDR3nt: TGTGCCAGCAGCTCACTAGCGGGGAGGGAGACCCAGTACTTC
j_gene: TRBJ1-2; d_gene: TRBD1; abundance: few; v_gene: TRBV4-3; CDR3aa: CASSQDSGQGYGYTF; CDR3nt: TGCGCCAGCAGCCAAGATTCAGGACAGGGTTATGGCTACACCTTC
j_gene: TRBJ2-1; d_gene: -; abundance: -; v_gene: TRBV10-3; CDR3aa: CAISESLDSYNEQFF; CDR3nt: TGTGCCATCAGTGAGTCCCTAGATTCCTACAATGAGCAGTTCTTC
j_gene: TRBJ1-5; d_gene: -; abundance: few; v_gene: TRBV12-3/TRBV12-4; CDR3aa: CASSARAQEPQHF; CDR3nt: TGTGCCAGCAGTGCCAGGGCTCAGGAGCCCCAGCATTTT
j_gene: TRBJ2-1; d_gene: -; abundance: few; v_gene: TRBV5-1; CDR3aa: CASSLAPLSYNEQFF; CDR3nt: TGCGCCAGCAGCTTGGCACCCCTCTCCTACAATGAGCAGTTCTTC
j_gene: TRBJ2-5; d_gene: TRBD1; abundance: -; v_gene: TRBV5-1; CDR3aa: CASSQAGTGQETQYF; CDR3nt: TGCGCCAGCAGCCAGGCCGGGACAGGCCAAGAGACCCAGTACTTC
j_gene: TRBJ1-2; d_gene: -; abundance: many; v_gene: TRBV6-2/TRBV6-3; CDR3aa: CASSYSRTALGFDGYTF; CDR3nt: TGTGCCAGCAGTTACTCGAGGACCGCCTTGGGGTTTGATGGCTACACCTTC